This T cell receptor (beta chain) was retrieved from a study of OX40 agonist ivuxolimab in advanced cancers. In the study overall: Ivuxolimab was delivered to patients intravenously every 2 weeks at doses spanning 0.01 to 10 mg/kg. Dose-escalation patients' cancers were hepatocellular carcinoma, melanoma, renal cell or head and neck cancer. Study-wide results and limits: CD4+ and CD8+ T cells in blood underwent clonal expansion by week 6 at 0.1 to 3.0 mg/kg. On average, CD8+ T cells had more expanded clones than CD4+.

A remark on this clone: Its antigen is still unknown.

The V and J ends lost 11 bases and 4 bases, in that order; junction bases with no gene match: 10. The CDR3 sequence is 13 residues long. CDR1 and CDR2 from the germline V gene are MNHEY and SMNVEV (reference sequence). Repertoires were generated with immunoSEQ multiplex PCR, while TCRdb's copy carries only in-frame clones and drops some. In the table there are about 73,000 clones, 70% to 90% of which are singletons. V is TRBV27 and J is TRBJ2-7; 8 bases align to TRBD1. The receptor was derived from an adult with an advanced solid tumor such as melanoma, head and neck, liver or kidney cancer. The material was CD4+ or CD8+ T cells sorted from blood, obtained in a trial of the OX40 agonist ivuxolimab. The CDR3 spells CASAGGRGYEQYF. The CDR3 DNA follows: TGTGCCTCCGCAGGGGGCAGAGGATACGAGCAGTACTTC.